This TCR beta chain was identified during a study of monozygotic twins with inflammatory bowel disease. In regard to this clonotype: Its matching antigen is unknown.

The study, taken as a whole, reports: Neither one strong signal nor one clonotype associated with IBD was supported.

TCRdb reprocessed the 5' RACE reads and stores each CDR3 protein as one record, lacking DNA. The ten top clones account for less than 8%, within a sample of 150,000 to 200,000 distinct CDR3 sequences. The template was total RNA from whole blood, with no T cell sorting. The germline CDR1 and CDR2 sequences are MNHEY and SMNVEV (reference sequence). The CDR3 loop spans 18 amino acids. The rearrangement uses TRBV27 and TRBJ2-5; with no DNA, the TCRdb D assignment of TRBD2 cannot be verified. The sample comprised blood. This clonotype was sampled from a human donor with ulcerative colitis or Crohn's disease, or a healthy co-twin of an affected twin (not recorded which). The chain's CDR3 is CASSLGLGTIPHQETQYF.